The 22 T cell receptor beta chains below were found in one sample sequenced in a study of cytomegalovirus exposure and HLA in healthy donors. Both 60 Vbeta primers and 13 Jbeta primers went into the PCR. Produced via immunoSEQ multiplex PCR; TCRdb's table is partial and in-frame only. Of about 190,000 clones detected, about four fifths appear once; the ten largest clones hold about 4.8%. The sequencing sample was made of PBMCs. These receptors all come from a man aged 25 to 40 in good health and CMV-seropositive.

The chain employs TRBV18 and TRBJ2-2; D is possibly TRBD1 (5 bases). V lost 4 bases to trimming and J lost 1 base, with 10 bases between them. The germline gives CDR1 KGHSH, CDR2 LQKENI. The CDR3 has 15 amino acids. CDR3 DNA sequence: TGTGCCAGCTCACTCAGGGATGGGAACACCGGGGAGCTGTTTTTT. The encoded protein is CASSLRDGNTGELFF.

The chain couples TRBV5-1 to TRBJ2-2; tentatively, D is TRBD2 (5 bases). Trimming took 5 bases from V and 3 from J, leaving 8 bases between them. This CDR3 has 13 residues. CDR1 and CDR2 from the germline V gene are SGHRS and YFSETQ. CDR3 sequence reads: CASREGHTGELFF. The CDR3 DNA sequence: TGCGCCAGCAGAGAGGGTCACACCGGGGAGCTGTTTTTT.

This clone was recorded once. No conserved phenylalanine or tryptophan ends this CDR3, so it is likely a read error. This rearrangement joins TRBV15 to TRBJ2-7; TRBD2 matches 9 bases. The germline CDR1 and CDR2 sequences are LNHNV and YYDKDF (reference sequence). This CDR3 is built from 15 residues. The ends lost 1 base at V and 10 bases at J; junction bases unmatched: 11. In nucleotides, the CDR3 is TGTGCCACCAGCAGAGGCTTAGCGGGGGAACTCCCCCAGTACTCC. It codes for CATSRGLAGELPQYS.

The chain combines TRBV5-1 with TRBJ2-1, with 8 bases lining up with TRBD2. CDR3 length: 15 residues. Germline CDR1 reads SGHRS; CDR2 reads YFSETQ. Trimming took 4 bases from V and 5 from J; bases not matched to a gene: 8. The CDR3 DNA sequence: TGCGCCAGCAGCGCATTCGGGGGGGCTAACAATGAGCAGTTCTTC. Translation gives CASSAFGGANNEQFF.

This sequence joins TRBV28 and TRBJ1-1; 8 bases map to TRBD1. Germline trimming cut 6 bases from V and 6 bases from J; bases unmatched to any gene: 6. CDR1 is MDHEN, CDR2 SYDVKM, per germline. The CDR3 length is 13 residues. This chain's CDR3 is CASSLQGGPEAFF. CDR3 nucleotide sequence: TGTGCCAGCAGCCTACAGGGGGGCCCTGAAGCTTTCTTT.

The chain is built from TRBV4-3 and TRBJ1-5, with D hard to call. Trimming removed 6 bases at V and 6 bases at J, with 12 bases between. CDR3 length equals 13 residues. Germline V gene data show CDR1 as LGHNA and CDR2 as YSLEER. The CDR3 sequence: CASSLTVGQPQHF. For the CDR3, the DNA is TGCGCCAGCAGTCTGACTGTCGGTCAGCCCCAGCATTTT.

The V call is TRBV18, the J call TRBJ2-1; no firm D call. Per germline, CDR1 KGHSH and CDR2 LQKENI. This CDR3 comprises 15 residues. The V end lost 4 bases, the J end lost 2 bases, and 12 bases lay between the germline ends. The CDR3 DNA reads TGTGCCAGCTCACTACCGAATCGGGCCTACAATGAGCAGTTCTTC. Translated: CASSLPNRAYNEQFF.

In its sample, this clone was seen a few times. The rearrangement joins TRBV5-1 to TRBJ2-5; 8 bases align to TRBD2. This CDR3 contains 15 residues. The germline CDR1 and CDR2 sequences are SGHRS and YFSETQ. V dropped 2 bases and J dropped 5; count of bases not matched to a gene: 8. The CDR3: CASSLGTRGLETQYF. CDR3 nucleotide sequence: TGCGCCAGCAGCTTAGGGACTAGAGGGTTGGAGACCCAGTACTTC. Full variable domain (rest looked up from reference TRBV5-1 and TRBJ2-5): KAGVTQTPRYLIKTRGQQVTLSCSPISGHRSVSWYQQTPGQGLQFLFEYFSETQRNKGNFPGRFSGRQFSNSRSEMNVSTLELGDSALYLCASSLGTRGLETQYFGPGTRLLVL.

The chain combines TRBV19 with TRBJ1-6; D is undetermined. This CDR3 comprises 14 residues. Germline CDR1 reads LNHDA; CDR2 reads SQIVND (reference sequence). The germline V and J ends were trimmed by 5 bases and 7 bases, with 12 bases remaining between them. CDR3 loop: CASSENSINSPLHF. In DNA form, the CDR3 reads TGTGCCAGTAGTGAAAACAGTATAAATTCACCCCTCCACTTT.

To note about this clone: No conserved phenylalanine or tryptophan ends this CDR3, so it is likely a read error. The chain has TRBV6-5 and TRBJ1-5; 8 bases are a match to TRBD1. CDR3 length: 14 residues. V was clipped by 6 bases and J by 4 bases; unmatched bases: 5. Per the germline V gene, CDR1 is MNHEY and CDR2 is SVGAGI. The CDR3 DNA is TGTGCCAGCAGCACAGGGGGACCTAATCAGCCCCAGCATCTT. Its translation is CASSTGGPNQPQHL.

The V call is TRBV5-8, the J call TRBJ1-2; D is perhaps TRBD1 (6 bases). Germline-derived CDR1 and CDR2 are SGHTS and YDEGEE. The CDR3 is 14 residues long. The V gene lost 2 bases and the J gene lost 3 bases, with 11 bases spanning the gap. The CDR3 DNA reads TGTGCCAGCAGCTTACCACAGGGAGACTATGGCTACACCTTC. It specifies CASSLPQGDYGYTF.

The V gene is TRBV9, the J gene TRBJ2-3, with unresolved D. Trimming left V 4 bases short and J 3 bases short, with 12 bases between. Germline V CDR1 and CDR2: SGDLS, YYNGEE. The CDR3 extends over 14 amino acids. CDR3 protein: CASSPSPKTDTQYF. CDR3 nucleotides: TGTGCCAGCAGCCCAAGCCCCAAAACAGATACGCAGTATTTT.

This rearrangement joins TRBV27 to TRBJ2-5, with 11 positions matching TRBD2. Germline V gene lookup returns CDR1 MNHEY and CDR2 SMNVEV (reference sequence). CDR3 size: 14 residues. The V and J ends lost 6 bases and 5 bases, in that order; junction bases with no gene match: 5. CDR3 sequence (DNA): TGTGCCAGCAGGGGACTAGCGGACGCGGAGACCCAGTACTTC. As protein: CASRGLADAETQYF.

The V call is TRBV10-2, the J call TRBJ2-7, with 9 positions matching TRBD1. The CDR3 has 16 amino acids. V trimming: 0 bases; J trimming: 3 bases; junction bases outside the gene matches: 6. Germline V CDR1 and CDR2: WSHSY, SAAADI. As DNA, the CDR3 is TGCGCCAGCAGTGAGTCATACGGACAGGGGAGCTACGAGCAGTACTTC. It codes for CASSESYGQGSYEQYF.

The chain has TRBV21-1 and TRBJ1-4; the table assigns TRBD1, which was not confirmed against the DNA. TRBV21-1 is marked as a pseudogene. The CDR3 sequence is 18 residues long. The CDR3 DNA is TGTGCCAGCAGCAAAGTTCGGGACAGGCTAATTACTAATGAAAAACTGTTTTTT. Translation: CASSKVRDRLITNEKLFF.

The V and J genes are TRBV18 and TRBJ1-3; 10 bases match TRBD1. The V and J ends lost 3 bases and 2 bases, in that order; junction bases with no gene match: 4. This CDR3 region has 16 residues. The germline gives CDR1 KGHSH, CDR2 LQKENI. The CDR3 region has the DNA TGTGCCAGCTCACCGACAGGGGGCGGCCCTGGAAACACCATATATTTT. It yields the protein CASSPTGGGPGNTIYF. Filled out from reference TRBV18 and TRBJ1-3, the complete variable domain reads NAGVMQNPRHLVRRRGQEARLRCSPMKGHSHVYWYRQLPEEGLKFMVYLQKENIIDESGMPKERFSAEFPKEGPSILRIQQVVRGDSAAYFCASSPTGGGPGNTIYFGEGSWLTVV.

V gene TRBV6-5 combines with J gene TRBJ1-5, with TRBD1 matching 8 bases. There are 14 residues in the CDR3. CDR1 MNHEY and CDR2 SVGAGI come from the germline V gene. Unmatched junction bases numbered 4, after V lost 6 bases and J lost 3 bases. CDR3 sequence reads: CASRGQVINQPQHF. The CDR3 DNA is TGTGCCAGCAGGGGACAGGTGATCAATCAGCCCCAGCATTTT.

Written as DNA, the CDR3 is TGTGCCAGCAGCTTGCTGACGGCGACTATCTACGAGCAGTACTTC. Its protein is CASSLLTATIYEQYF. The chain employs TRBV5-6 and TRBJ2-7, with D perhaps TRBD2 (5 bases). The CDR3 is 15 amino acids. The V gene lost 1 base and the J gene lost 3 bases, with 14 bases spanning the gap. Germline CDR1 is SGHDT and CDR2 is YYEEEE.

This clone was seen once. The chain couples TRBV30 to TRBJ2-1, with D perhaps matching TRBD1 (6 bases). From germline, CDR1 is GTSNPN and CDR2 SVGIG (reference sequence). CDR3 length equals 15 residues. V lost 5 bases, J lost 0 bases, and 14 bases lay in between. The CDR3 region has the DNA TGTGCCTGGGTCCAAGGGGGTAGCTCCTACAATGAGCAGTTCTTC. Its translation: CAWVQGGSSYNEQFF. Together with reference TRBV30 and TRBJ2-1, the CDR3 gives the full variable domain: SQTIHQWPATLVQPVGSPLSLECTVEGTSNPNLYWYRQAAGRGLQLLFYSVGIGQISSEVPQNLSASRPQDRQFILSSKKLLLSDSGFYLCAWVQGGSSYNEQFFGPGTRLTVL.

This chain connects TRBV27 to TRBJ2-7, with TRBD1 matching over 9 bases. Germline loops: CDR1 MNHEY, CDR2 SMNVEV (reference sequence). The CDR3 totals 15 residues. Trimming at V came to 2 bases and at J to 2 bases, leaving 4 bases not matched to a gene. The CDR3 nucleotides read TGTGCCAGCAGTTTAACCGGGACAGGGACCTACGAGCAGTACTTC. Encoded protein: CASSLTGTGTYEQYF.

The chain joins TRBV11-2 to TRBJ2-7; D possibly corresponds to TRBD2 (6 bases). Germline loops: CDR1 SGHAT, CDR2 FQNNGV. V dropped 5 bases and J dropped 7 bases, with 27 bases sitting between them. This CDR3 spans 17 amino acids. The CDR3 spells CASSLARLRDSTGEQYF. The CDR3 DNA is TGTGCCAGCAGCCTAGCCAGACTCCGGGACTCGACGGGAGAGCAGTACTTC.

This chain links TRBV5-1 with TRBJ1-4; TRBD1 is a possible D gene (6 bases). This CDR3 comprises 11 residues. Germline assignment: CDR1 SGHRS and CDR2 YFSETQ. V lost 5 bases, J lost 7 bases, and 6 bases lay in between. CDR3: CASRQGEKLFF. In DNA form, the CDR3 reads TGCGCCAGCAGACAGGGTGAAAAACTGTTTTTT.